This TCR beta chain comes out of a study of beta chain features in type 1 diabetes. Study-level points and caveats: A greater similarity of naive, central memory and Treg TCRB repertoires was seen among patients than among healthy donors.

Details on this clone: Its antigen is undetermined.

Trimming removed 8 bases from V and 6 bases from J, with 17 bases in between. This CDR3 comprises 14 residues. The germline V gene encodes CDR1 SNHLY and CDR2 FYNNEI. cDNA synthesis used the whole RNA isolate, giving expressed TCRB sequences. Sequenced by immunoSEQ multiplex PCR; TCRdb stores in-frame clones only, minus some. The sample holds 140,000 to 150,000 clones, more than 9% seen once. The sample was naive CD4+ T cells from blood. The TCR sequence derives from a man younger than 35 in good health. J is TRBJ1-5 and V is TRBV2; D uncertain. CDR3 DNA: TGTGCCAGCCGGGGTCGGCGGGTTAGTCAGCCCCAGCATTTT. Its protein is CASRGRRVSQPQHF.